The TCR beta chain under discussion was sequenced for a study of untreated major depressive disorder. Repertoires were generated with immunoSEQ multiplex PCR, while TCRdb's copy carries only in-frame clones and drops some. The sample consists of 15,000 to 20,000 clones, under 90% of them appearing once. Each depressed patient was matched pairwise with a non-depressed control on sex, age, current smoking status and body mass index. No major medical conditions, Axis I/II comorbidities, regular medication, or illicit drugs. This CDR3 is built from 11 residues. Germline CDR1 is MDHEN and CDR2 is SYDVKM. Trimming cost V 4 bases and J 6 bases, with 7 bases left between them.

Sequencing input: CD4+ T cells from PBMCs. The chain has TRBV28 and TRBJ2-7; no clear D gene. The TCR was taken from a woman aged 30 to 39 in good health. CDR3 bases: TGTGCCAGCAGTTCTAGATCCGAGCAGTACTTC. Its translation: CASSSRSEQYF.